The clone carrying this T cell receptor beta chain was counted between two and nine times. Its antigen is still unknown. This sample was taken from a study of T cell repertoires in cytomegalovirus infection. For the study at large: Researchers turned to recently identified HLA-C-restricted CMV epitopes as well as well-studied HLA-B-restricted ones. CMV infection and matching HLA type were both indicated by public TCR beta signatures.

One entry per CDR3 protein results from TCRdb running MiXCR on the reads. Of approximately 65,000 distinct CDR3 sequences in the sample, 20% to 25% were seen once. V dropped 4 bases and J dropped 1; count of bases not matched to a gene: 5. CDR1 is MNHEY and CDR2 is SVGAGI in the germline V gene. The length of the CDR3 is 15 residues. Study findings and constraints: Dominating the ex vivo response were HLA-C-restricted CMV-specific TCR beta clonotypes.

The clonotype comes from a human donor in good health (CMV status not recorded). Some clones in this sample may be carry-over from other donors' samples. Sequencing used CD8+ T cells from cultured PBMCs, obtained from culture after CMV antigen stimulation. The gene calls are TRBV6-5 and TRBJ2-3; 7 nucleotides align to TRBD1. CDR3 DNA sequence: TGTGCCAGCAGTTTCGGACAGGAACGCACAGATACGCAGTATTTT. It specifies CASSFGQERTDTQYF.